This TCR beta chain stems from a study of blood T cell repertoires in COVID-19. Study-level information: PBMCs, B-cell-depleted T cells, or T cells were the source of the cDNA or gDNA that made up the material.

Seattle patients were enrolled during active infection and followed longitudinally. Germline loops: CDR1 SGHDT, CDR2 YYEEEE. Trimming cost V 0 bases and J 9 bases, with 19 bases left between them. The CDR3 contains 16 residues. Original processing notes: By means of reference gene primer amplification, nucleated cell counts were estimated. The repertoire was sequenced with immunoSEQ multiplex PCR; TCRdb's copy has only in-frame clones and lacks some. The V and J calls and clone size were taken over from that table, and D and trimming were inferred from the DNA. This sample has about 68,000 clones; about 92% occur once, and the top ten carry roughly 0.53%.

The chain uses TRBV5-6 and TRBJ2-1, with D possibly TRBD1 on 5 matching bases. The sample consisted of peripheral blood. The TCR originated in a man over 45 with COVID-19, enrolled during active disease. CDR3 nucleotide sequence: TGTGCCAGCAGCTTGGGGGGATTTGGACCTACAGGTGAGCAGTTCTTC. Protein sequence: CASSLGGFGPTGEQFF.